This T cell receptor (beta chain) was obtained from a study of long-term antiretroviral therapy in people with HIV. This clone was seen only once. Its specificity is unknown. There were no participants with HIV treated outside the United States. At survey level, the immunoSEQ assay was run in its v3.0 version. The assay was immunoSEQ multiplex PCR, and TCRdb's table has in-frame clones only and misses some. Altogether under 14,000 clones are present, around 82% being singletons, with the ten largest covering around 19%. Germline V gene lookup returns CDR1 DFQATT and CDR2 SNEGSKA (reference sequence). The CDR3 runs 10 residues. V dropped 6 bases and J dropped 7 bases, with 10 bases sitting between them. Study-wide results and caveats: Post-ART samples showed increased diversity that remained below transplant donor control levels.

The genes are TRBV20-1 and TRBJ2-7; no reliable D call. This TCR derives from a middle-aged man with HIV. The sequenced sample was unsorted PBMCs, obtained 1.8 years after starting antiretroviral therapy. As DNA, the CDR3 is TGCAGTGCGCCCCATGGAGAGCAGTACTTC. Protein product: CSAPHGEQYF.